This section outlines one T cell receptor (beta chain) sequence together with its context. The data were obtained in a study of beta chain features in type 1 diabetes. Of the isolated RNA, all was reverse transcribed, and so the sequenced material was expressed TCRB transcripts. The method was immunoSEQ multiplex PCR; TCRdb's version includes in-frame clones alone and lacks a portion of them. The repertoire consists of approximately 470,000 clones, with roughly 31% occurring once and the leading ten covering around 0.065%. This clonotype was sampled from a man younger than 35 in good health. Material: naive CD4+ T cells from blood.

CDR3 loop: CASRTTGTYEQYF. The CDR3 region has the DNA TGTGCCAGCAGGACGACAGGTACCTACGAGCAGTACTTC. The V gene is TRBV2, the J gene TRBJ2-7, with TRBD1 as a possible D gene (6 bases). From germline, CDR1 is SNHLY and CDR2 FYNNEI. The CDR3 sequence is 13 residues long. The germline V and J ends were trimmed by 6 bases and 2 bases, with 11 bases remaining between them.